The T cell receptor (beta chain) under discussion was sequenced for a study of shared clonotypes between healthy human individuals. About the study: Researchers assigned three CD4 naive, three CD4 memory, two CD8 naive and one CD8 memory plate to each donor. Findings and limits, study-wide: Shared across a handful of donors were roughly 4.7% of the naive CD4 clonotypes.

The CDR3 has 16 amino acids. Germline V gene data show CDR1 as SEHNR and CDR2 as FQNEAQ (reference sequence). Trimming took 5 bases from V and 10 from J, leaving 26 bases between them. This table comes from immunoSEQ multiplex PCR, and its TCRdb copy is limited to in-frame clones, with some not included. The table has roughly 1,000,000 clones, 70% to 80% seen once; the top ten hold more than 0.55%. About this clone itself: As yet, its antigen is unknown.

Source material: memory CD4+ T cells from PBMCs. Sample subset: CD45RA-negative fraction. The chain recombines TRBV7-9 with TRBJ1-1; no clear D gene. The receptor comes from a man aged 18 to 30 in good health. Some clones in this sample may be carry-over from other donors' samples. Here the CDR3 DNA reads TGTGCCAGCAGCCAAGACACCGGACGGATGGGTAGTGGAGCTTTCTTT. Its protein is CASSQDTGRMGSGAFF.